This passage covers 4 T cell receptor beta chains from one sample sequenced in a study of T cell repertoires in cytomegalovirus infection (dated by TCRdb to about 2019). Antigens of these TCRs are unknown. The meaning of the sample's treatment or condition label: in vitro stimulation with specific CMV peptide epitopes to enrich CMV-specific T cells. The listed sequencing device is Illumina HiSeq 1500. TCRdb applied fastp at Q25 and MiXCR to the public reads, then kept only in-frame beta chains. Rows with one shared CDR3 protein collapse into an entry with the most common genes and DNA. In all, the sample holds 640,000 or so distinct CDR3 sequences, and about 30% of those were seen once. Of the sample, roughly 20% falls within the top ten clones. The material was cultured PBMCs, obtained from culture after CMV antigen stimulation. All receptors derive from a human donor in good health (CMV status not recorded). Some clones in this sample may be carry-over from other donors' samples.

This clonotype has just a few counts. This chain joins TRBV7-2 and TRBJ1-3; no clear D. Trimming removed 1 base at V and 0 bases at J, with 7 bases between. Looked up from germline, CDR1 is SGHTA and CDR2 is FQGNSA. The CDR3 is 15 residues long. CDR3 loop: CASSLDWGSGNTIYF. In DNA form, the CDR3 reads TGTGCCAGCAGCTTAGATTGGGGCTCTGGAAACACCATATATTTT. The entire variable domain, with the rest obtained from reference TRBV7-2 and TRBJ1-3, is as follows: GAGVSQSPSNKVTEKGKDVELRCDPISGHTALYWYRQSLGQGLEFLIYFQGNSAPDKSGLPSDRFSAERTGGSVSTLTIQRTQQEDSAVYLCASSLDWGSGNTIYFGEGSWLTVV.

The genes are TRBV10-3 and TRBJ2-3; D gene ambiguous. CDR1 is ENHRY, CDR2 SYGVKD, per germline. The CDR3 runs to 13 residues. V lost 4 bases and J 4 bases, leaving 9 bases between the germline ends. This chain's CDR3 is CAISGTSPDTQYF. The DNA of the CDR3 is TGTGCCATCAGTGGGACGAGTCCAGATACGCAGTATTTT.

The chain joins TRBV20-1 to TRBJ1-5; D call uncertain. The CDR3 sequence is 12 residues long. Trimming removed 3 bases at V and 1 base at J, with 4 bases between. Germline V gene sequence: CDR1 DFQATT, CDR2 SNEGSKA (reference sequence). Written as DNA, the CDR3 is TGCAGTGCTAGGGAGAGCAATCAGCCCCAGCATTTT. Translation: CSARESNQPQHF.

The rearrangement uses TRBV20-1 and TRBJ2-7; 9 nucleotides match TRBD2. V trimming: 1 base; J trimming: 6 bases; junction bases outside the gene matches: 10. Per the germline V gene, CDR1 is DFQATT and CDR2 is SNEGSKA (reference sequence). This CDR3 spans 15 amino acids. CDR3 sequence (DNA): TGCAGTGCTAGAGGCGTAGCTAGCGGGATTTCCGAGCAGTACTTC. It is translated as CSARGVASGISEQYF.